This T cell receptor beta chain came from a study of blood T cell repertoires in COVID-19 (dated by TCRdb to 2018 to 2020). Looking at the study overall: Samples from collaborators originated in the United States, Italy and Spain and spanned both the acute and convalescent phases of COVID-19. The prospective study material was composed of cDNA or gDNA derived from T cells, B-cell-depleted T cells, or PBMCs. Subjects who had been exposed to COVID-19, were actively infected with it, or had recovered from it provided the deeply sampled blood TCRbeta repertoires that made up the dataset. The repertoires were made available in a free public database intended to serve as a resource for research on the immune response to SARS-CoV-2. Samples came from the ongoing ImmuneRACE study (first 160 participants) plus 1,254 subjects from 6 global collaborators. A de-identified subject ID, COVID-19 status, age in years and sex were almost always included in the sample metadata. Where available, HLA class I and class II types were obtained from metadata supplied by the sample provider rather than from assay-based typing.

V and J are trimmed by 0 bases and 10 bases, and the gene matches miss 8 bases of the junction. From the cysteine through the phenylalanine, the CDR3 covers 15 amino acids. The entry retains the CDR3 DNA only, 45 bases that are in frame from base 1. According to the germline V gene, CDR1 reads MNHEY and CDR2 reads SVGEGT. Samples from volunteer blood donors who had recovered from COVID-19 were contributed by a second Seattle source. Whole blood was collected in K2EDTA tubes by collaborating institutions according to the institutions' own protocols. Collaborator samples were shipped for TCRbeta analysis as frozen whole blood, isolated PBMCs, or DNA extracted from either sample type. TCRbeta CDR3 regions were amplified from genomic DNA by means of the immunoSEQ Assay, a bias-controlled multiplex PCR. The source study handled its data this way. Within the assay, amplification of reference gene primers was used to estimate how many nucleated cells each sample contained. To quantify the absolute abundance of each unique TCRbeta CDR3 rearrangement, sequence reads were collapsed and filtered. For each sample, productive Simpson clonality was calculated as the square root of Simpson's diversity index across productive rearrangements. This is the immuneACCESS table as TCRdb keeps it, with only in-frame sequences that have V and J called. A part of the clones is gone; compared with another copy, unresolved V genes explain less than half, and the rest is unexplained. For V, J and clone size, that table is used; D and trimming come from the DNA. For this sample there are some 200,000 clones; around 80% appear just once. Of the sample, under 1.5% falls within the top ten clones.

As regards this clone: The antigen it recognizes is unknown. The input lacks base qualities; no much larger clone sits a single base away.

Study-wide conclusions, independent of this receptor: The amount of clinical and demographic metadata varied by source and participant and was provided uncurated.

The chain employs TRBV6-2 or TRBV6-3 and TRBJ2-1; the junction holds 8 bases that match TRBD2. This receptor was identified in a woman in her 40s who had recovered from COVID-19. Sequenced material: peripheral blood. The sequenced DNA: TGTGCCAGCAGTTACTCCCCGGGGGGGGGCCGAGAGCAGTTCTTC. The encoded protein is CASSYSPGGGREQFF.